The entry below gives a single T cell receptor beta chain sequence along with its context. Its antigen is not identified. Germline CDR1 SGHRS, CDR2 YFSETQ. V was pared by 0 bases and J by 3 bases, with 10 bases between. The CDR3 is made up of 14 amino acids. Attached unique molecular identifiers marked individual cDNA molecules. TCRdb processed the 5' RACE reads anew with MiXCR; each CDR3 protein has one entry. The data contain 55,000 to 80,000 distinct CDR3 sequences, about 10% of them singletons. These data are taken from a study of early T cells in non-severe SARS-CoV-2 infection. Regarding the study as a whole: Anti-spike CD8 responses were favored in VDJdb matching, and private and CD4 specificities were missed.

The chain has TRBV5-1 and TRBJ2-7; possibly TRBD2 for D (5 bases). The source was whole blood, collected at baseline. This TCR came from an adult who was a healthcare worker with PCR-confirmed SARS-CoV-2 infection or an uninfected control (not recorded which). CDR3 loop: CASSLEGLVYEQYF. Here the CDR3 DNA reads TGCGCCAGCAGCTTGGAAGGACTCGTCTACGAGCAGTACTTC.